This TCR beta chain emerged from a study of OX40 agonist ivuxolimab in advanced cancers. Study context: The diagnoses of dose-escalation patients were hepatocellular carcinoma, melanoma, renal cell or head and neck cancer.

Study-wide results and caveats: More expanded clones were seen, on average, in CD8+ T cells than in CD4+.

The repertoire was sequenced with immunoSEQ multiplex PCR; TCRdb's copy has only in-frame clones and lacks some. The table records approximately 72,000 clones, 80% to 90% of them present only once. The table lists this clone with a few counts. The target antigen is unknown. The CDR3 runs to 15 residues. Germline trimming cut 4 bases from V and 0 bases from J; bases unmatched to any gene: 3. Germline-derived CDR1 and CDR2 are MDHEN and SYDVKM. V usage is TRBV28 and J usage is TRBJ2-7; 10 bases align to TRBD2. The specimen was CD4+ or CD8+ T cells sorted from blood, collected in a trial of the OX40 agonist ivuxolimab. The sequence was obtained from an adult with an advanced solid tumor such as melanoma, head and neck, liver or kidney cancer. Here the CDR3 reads CASSWTSGGSYEQYF. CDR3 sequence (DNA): TGTGCCAGCAGTTGGACTAGCGGAGGCTCCTACGAGCAGTACTTC.